This TCR beta chain appears in the sequencing data of a study of cytomegalovirus exposure and HLA in healthy donors. Germline V gives CDR1 SNHLY, CDR2 FYNNEI. The CDR3 covers 14 residues. The V gene end was trimmed by 6 bases and the J gene end by 8 bases; junction bases not matched to a gene: 10. The table came from immunoSEQ multiplex PCR; TCRdb's copy has only in-frame clones and leaves some out. The sample includes 190,000 or so clones, 75% to 85% seen only once; the top ten take around an eighth. The receptor's source is a woman aged 30 to 39 in good health and CMV-seropositive. This chain connects TRBV2 to TRBJ1-2, with 9 bases lining up with TRBD1. Material for sequencing was PBMCs. CDR3 sequence: CASRRDRDVEGYTF. The CDR3 nucleotides are TGTGCCAGCAGACGGGACAGGGACGTGGAAGGCTACACCTTC.